This entry lists 32 T cell receptor beta chains sequenced from one sample in a study of cytomegalovirus exposure and HLA in healthy donors. PCR used 60 Vbeta primers and 13 Jbeta primers. The assay was immunoSEQ multiplex PCR, and TCRdb's table has in-frame clones only and misses some. This sample yields 150,000 or so clones, of which approximately 86% are seen a single time; about 1.5% belongs to the top ten. Specimen: PBMCs. The receptors were gathered from a male donor in good health and CMV-seronegative.

The genes are TRBV11-2 and TRBJ1-1; D unclear. Trimming removed 1 base from V and 1 base from J, with 4 bases in between. CDR1 SGHAT and CDR2 FQNNGV come from the germline V gene. There are 13 residues in the CDR3. In DNA form, the CDR3 reads TGTGCCAGCAGCTTAGCAGGGAACACTGAAGCTTTCTTT. It specifies CASSLAGNTEAFF.

The chain links TRBV7-2 to TRBJ2-1; TRBD1 aligns across 7 bases. Germline CDR1 is SGHTA and CDR2 is FQGNSA. J was trimmed by 3 bases and V by 3 bases; bases with no gene match: 5. This CDR3 is 15 amino acids long. In DNA, the CDR3 is TGTGCCAGCAGCTTCCGGGACAGAAACTACAATGAGCAGTTCTTC. This encodes CASSFRDRNYNEQFF.

The chain recombines TRBV27 with TRBJ1-1; D call uncertain. V was pared by 8 bases and J by 6 bases, with 10 bases between. The germline V gene has CDR1 MNHEY and CDR2 SMNVEV (reference sequence). The CDR3 has 11 residues. In nucleotides, the CDR3 is TGTGCCAGCCATCGAGGCGCTGAAGCTTTCTTT. Amino acids: CASHRGAEAFF.

The chain couples TRBV5-1 to TRBJ2-7; D may be TRBD2 (6 bases). The CDR3 has 17 residues. Germline CDR1 is SGHRS and CDR2 is YFSETQ. V was clipped by 1 base and J by 7 bases, with 24 bases between them. The CDR3 coding sequence is TGCGCCAGCAGCTTGCGGGAGCAGGCGTCCCTACTACGGGAGCAGTACTTC. Encoded protein: CASSLREQASLLREQYF.

This chain links TRBV28 with TRBJ2-1, with 7 bases aligning to TRBD2. The CDR3 runs to 17 residues. V lost 3 bases and J lost 7; bases outside the gene matches: 15. CDR1 is MDHEN and CDR2 is SYDVKM in the germline V gene. CDR3: CASSLTAGDVRANEQFF. The CDR3 DNA reads TGTGCCAGCAGTTTGACGGCGGGAGACGTACGCGCGAATGAGCAGTTCTTC.

The sample holds one count of this clone. The chain is built from TRBV27 and TRBJ1-5; possibly TRBD1 for D (5 bases). The CDR3 totals 14 residues. The germline CDR1 and CDR2 sequences are MNHEY and SMNVEV (reference sequence). V was pared by 5 bases and J by 4 bases, with 12 bases between. CDR3 bases: TGTGCCAGCAGTCTTACATCAGGGAATCAGCCCCAGCATTTT. Protein product: CASSLTSGNQPQHF.

The rearrangement links TRBV7-2 to TRBJ2-5; 7 positions match TRBD1. Per the germline V gene, CDR1 is SGHTA and CDR2 is FQGNSA. CDR3 length equals 16 residues. Trimming removed 5 bases from V and 4 bases from J; junction bases left unmatched: 13. CDR3 sequence (DNA): TGTGCCAGCAGCACCCGACAGGGTAGGCTAGGAGAGACCCAGTACTTC. Translating it yields CASSTRQGRLGETQYF.

The chain employs TRBV6-5 and TRBJ2-1; 10 bases are shared with TRBD2. J lost 5 bases, V lost 8 bases, and 9 bases had no gene match. Germline V gene sequence: CDR1 MNHEY, CDR2 SVGAGI. This CDR3 region has 15 residues. This CDR3 is CASGQTSGPNNEQFF. The CDR3 coding sequence is TGTGCCAGCGGACAGACTAGCGGGCCAAACAATGAGCAGTTCTTC.

V is TRBV19 and J is TRBJ2-1, with D uncertain. The ends were cut back, 3 bases at V and 9 bases at J, with 12 bases in the middle. Germline V gene lookup returns CDR1 LNHDA and CDR2 SQIVND (reference sequence). CDR3 length: 13 amino acids. The chain's CDR3 is CASSIRSSTEQFF. CDR3 sequence (DNA): TGTGCCAGTAGTATTAGGTCTAGTACTGAGCAGTTCTTC.

V is TRBV7-9 and J is TRBJ2-1; D possibly corresponds to TRBD2 (5 bases). Germline assignment: CDR1 SEHNR and CDR2 FQNEAQ (reference sequence). The CDR3 covers 16 residues. V was cut by 5 bases and J by 6 bases, with 20 bases left in between. CDR3 sequence (DNA): TGTGCCAGCAGCCCCCCGGGAAGCTCCCAATCCAATGAGCAGTTCTTC. Its translation: CASSPPGSSQSNEQFF.

A few counts support this clone. The chain couples TRBV6-5 to TRBJ1-1, with D perhaps matching TRBD1 (5 bases). The CDR3 is 13 amino acids. Trimming pared 10 bases from V and 5 bases from J, leaving 17 bases between. The germline V gene encodes CDR1 MNHEY and CDR2 SVGAGI. DNA for the CDR3: TGTGCCACCGCGGTCGGGGGACGAACTGAAGCTTTCTTT. Its translation: CATAVGGRTEAFF.

This clone was counted between two and nine times. The V call is TRBV9, the J call TRBJ1-1, with a weak D call TRBD1 (5 bases). CDR1 and CDR2 (germline): SGDLS, YYNGEE. The CDR3 is 14 amino acids. Trimming cost V 5 bases and J 1 base, with 12 bases left between them. The CDR3 here is CASSNRIENTEAFF. The DNA of the CDR3 is TGTGCCAGCAGTAACAGGATCGAGAACACTGAAGCTTTCTTT. Full variable domain (outside the CDR3, taken from reference TRBV9 and TRBJ1-1): DSGVTQTPKHLITATGQRVTLRCSPRSGDLSVYWYQQSLDQGLQFLIQYYNGEERAKGNILERFSAQQFPDLHSELNLSSLELGDSALYFCASSNRIENTEAFFGQGTRLTVV.

A remark on this clone: This is likely a read error, given that the CDR3 carries no conserved phenylalanine or tryptophan at its end. This sequence joins TRBV7-2 and TRBJ1-1; the D is unclear. Germline V gene lookup returns CDR1 SGHTA and CDR2 FQGNSA. CDR3 length: 15 residues. Trimming cost V 0 bases and J 0 bases, with 8 bases left between them. CDR3 protein: CASSLAGGMNTEAFL. For the CDR3, the DNA is TGTGCCAGCAGCTTAGCTGGCGGGATGAACACTGAAGCTTTCCTT.

In this sample, this clone turned up a few times. The genes are TRBV2 and TRBJ1-6; D remains ambiguous. This CDR3 comprises 13 residues. From germline, CDR1 is SNHLY and CDR2 FYNNEI. V was cut by 8 bases and J by 7 bases, with 12 bases left in between. The CDR3: CASPRGLNSPLHF. The CDR3 DNA follows: TGTGCCAGCCCCCGCGGCCTAAATTCACCCCTCCACTTT.

The chain carries TRBV2 and TRBJ1-6; TRBD1 matches 7 bases. This CDR3 has 15 residues. From germline, CDR1 is SNHLY and CDR2 FYNNEI. V trimming: 1 base; J trimming: 8 bases; junction bases outside the gene matches: 5. The CDR3 spells CASSEEARGYSPLHF. The CDR3 DNA reads TGTGCCAGCAGTGAAGAGGCCAGGGGGTATTCACCCCTCCACTTT.

The chain couples TRBV30 to TRBJ2-3, with 9 nucleotides matching TRBD1. The CDR3 covers 14 residues. V lost 2 bases, J lost 4 bases, and 4 bases stayed unmatched. The V gene's germline CDR1 is GTSNPN and CDR2 SVGIG (reference sequence). CDR3 coding DNA: TGTGCCTGGAGTTCGGGACAGGGACCAGATACGCAGTATTTT. The encoded protein is CAWSSGQGPDTQYF.

The chain is built from TRBV4-1 and TRBJ2-1; TRBD1 matches 8 bases. The CDR3 contains 17 residues. V was pared by 1 base and J by 6 bases, with 11 bases of the junction left unmatched. The germline V gene has CDR1 MGHRA and CDR2 YSYEKL. The CDR3 spells CASSQAGQGRSFNEQFF. Written as DNA, the CDR3 is TGCGCCAGCAGCCAAGCCGGACAGGGTAGATCATTCAATGAGCAGTTCTTC.

The table lists this clone with a few counts. This CDR3 reads CASNTRPTGAYEQYF. In nucleotides, the CDR3 is TGTGCCAGCAACACCCGACCGACAGGGGCCTACGAGCAGTACTTC. The V call is TRBV5-5, the J call TRBJ2-7, with 8 bases that match TRBD1. The CDR3 has 15 residues. Germline CDR1 reads SGHKS; CDR2 reads YYEKEE (reference sequence). V lost 6 bases, J lost 2 bases, and 10 bases stayed unmatched.

Of note for this clone: The same CDR3 is also encoded by other DNA sequences in this sample. J is TRBJ1-1 and V is TRBV2; TRBD1 aligns across 7 bases. This CDR3 has 12 residues. CDR1 is SNHLY and CDR2 is FYNNEI in the germline V gene. The V segment lost 4 bases and the J segment 14 bases; nucleotides outside the gene matches: 10. The DNA for the CDR3 is TGTGCCAGCAGTGCTCGGCAGGGGGGAGCCTTCTTT. It specifies CASSARQGGAFF.

This clone has a handful of counts. The CDR3 coding sequence is TGTGCCAGCCGGGCTAGCGGGATGGGACTGACACCGAGCTCCTACGAGCAGTACTTC. Translated, it gives CASRASGMGLTPSSYEQYF. The chain is built from TRBV21-1 and TRBJ2-7; no DNA check was done on the table's D call, TRBD2. TRBV21-1 is recorded as a pseudogene. This CDR3 has 19 residues.

V usage is TRBV2 and J usage is TRBJ2-5, with 11 positions matching TRBD2. Trimming cost V 4 bases and J 3 bases; bases outside gene matches: 13. Germline loops: CDR1 SNHLY, CDR2 FYNNEI. The CDR3 has 18 residues. The CDR3 bases are TGTGCCAGCAGTGTGGGGCCTAGCGGGGGGCTACCCAAAGAGACCCAGTACTTC. Translating it yields CASSVGPSGGLPKETQYF.

The chain couples TRBV25-1 to TRBJ2-3; no reliable D call. The V gene lost 3 bases and the J gene lost 6 bases, with 10 bases spanning the gap. Germline V CDR1 and CDR2: MGHDK, SYGVNS. This CDR3 is 13 amino acids long. This CDR3 is CASSDPPGDTQYF. DNA for the CDR3: TGTGCCAGCAGTGATCCCCCCGGGGATACGCAGTATTTT.

V gene TRBV5-4 combines with J gene TRBJ1-1; TRBD1 matches 7 bases. The ends lost 4 bases at V and 1 base at J; junction bases unmatched: 7. There are 15 residues in the CDR3. Germline V gene sequence: CDR1 SGHNT, CDR2 YYREEE (reference sequence). CDR3 sequence (DNA): TGTGCCAGCAGCCCCGAGGGGGCTCGGAACACTGAAGCTTTCTTT. This codes for CASSPEGARNTEAFF.

This chain joins TRBV7-3 and TRBJ2-2, with 9 bases aligning to TRBD2. The CDR3 sequence is 19 residues long. Unmatched junction bases numbered 19, after V lost 5 bases and J lost 6 bases. From germline, CDR1 is SGHTA and CDR2 FQGTGA. The CDR3 DNA is TGTGCCAGCAGCGGACGGGGCGCTAGCGGGATGGGGGGATCCGGGGAGCTGTTTTTT. As protein: CASSGRGASGMGGSGELFF.

This chain uses TRBV15 with TRBJ2-2; 7 bases line up with TRBD1. V shed 1 base, J shed 2 bases, and the junction held 7 bases outside the gene matches. The CDR3 loop spans 17 amino acids. In germline, CDR1 is LNHNV, CDR2 YYDKDF (reference sequence). CDR3 sequence: CATSRGPGQLNTGELFF. For the CDR3, the DNA is TGTGCCACCAGCAGAGGACCGGGACAGCTAAACACCGGGGAGCTGTTTTTT.

The V gene is TRBV19, the J gene TRBJ2-1, with D unresolved. Trimming took 8 bases from V and 0 from J, leaving 8 bases between them. This CDR3 region has 13 residues. Germline CDR1 and CDR2: LNHDA and SQIVND (reference sequence). The CDR3: CASSPSSYNEQFF. CDR3 sequence (DNA): TGTGCCAGTTCCCCGAGCTCCTACAATGAGCAGTTCTTC.

This clone has only one observation. The chain has TRBV19 and TRBJ1-5; D not resolved. Trimming stripped 7 bases from V and 6 bases from J, with 16 bases between. The V gene's germline CDR1 is LNHDA and CDR2 SQIVND (reference sequence). The CDR3 is made up of 14 amino acids. CDR3 nucleotides: TGTGCCAGTACCCCAAGCTCGTCGTCTCAGCCCCAGCATTTT. This translates into CASTPSSSSQPQHF. Together with reference TRBV19 and TRBJ1-5, the CDR3 gives the full variable domain: DGGITQSPKYLFRKEGQNVTLSCEQNLNHDAMYWYRQDPGQGLRLIYYSQIVNDFQKGDIAEGYSVSREKKESFPLTVTSAQKNPTAFYLCASTPSSSSQPQHFGDGTRLSIL.

J is TRBJ1-5 and V is TRBV9, with 7 nucleotides matching TRBD1. With V trimmed by 3 bases and J by 4 bases, 10 bases remained unmatched. The CDR3 extends over 16 amino acids. Germline V gene sequence: CDR1 SGDLS, CDR2 YYNGEE. The CDR3 loop reads CASSGNPDRPNQPQHF. The CDR3 nucleotides are TGTGCCAGCAGCGGCAATCCGGACAGGCCAAATCAGCCCCAGCATTTT. Drawing the rest from reference TRBV9 and TRBJ1-5, the complete variable domain is DSGVTQTPKHLITATGQRVTLRCSPRSGDLSVYWYQQSLDQGLQFLIQYYNGEERAKGNILERFSAQQFPDLHSELNLSSLELGDSALYFCASSGNPDRPNQPQHFGDGTRLSIL.

This clone was seen a few times. The rearrangement joins TRBV1 to TRBJ2-7; the DNA was not used to check the table's D call, TRBD2. TRBV1 constitutes a pseudogene. The CDR3 totals 18 residues. The CDR3: CTSSQDPLAGGNDCEQYF. In DNA form, the CDR3 reads TGCACCAGCAGCCAAGATCCACTAGCGGGAGGCAACGACTGCGAGCAGTACTTC.

The chain carries TRBV7-9 and TRBJ1-2; tentatively, D is TRBD1 (5 bases). V lost 4 bases, J lost 5 bases, and 14 bases lay in between. The CDR3 runs 14 residues. Germline CDR1 reads SEHNR; CDR2 reads FQNEAQ (reference sequence). CDR3 region: CASSYGTEVYGYTF. CDR3 nucleotides: TGTGCCAGCAGCTACGGGACTGAAGTTTATGGCTACACCTTC.

CDR3 residues: CASSLDPTGREQYF. The CDR3 DNA sequence: TGTGCCAGCAGCTTAGACCCGACAGGGCGCGAGCAGTACTTC. The J gene is TRBJ2-7, the V gene TRBV11-3, with 7 nucleotides matching TRBD1. This CDR3 has 14 amino acids. From germline, CDR1 is SGHNT and CDR2 YENEEA. Trimming cost V 0 bases and J 6 bases; bases outside gene matches: 5.

The gene calls are TRBV9 and TRBJ2-3; the match to TRBD1 covers 8 bases. CDR1 and CDR2 (germline): SGDLS, YYNGEE. The V segment lost 3 bases and the J segment 5 bases; nucleotides outside the gene matches: 5. The CDR3 spans 14 residues. DNA of the CDR3: TGTGCCAGCAGCGAGACAGGGGTCAGAGATACGCAGTATTTT. This sequence encodes CASSETGVRDTQYF.